The clone carrying this T cell receptor (beta chain) was picked up many times. The data were taken from a study of Graves' ophthalmopathy and Graves' hyperthyroidism. Amplified material comprised TCR beta CDR3 regions derived from RNA transcripts. A first-round RT-PCR used HTBI primers, followed by a second-round multiplex PCR. MiXCR, run by TCRdb on the multiplex PCR reads, gives a single entry per CDR3 protein. The sample lists fewer than 600,000 distinct CDR3 sequences, approximately 14% occurring once. V lost 6 bases, J lost 2 bases, and 10 bases lay in between. This CDR3 is 13 amino acids long. Sequencing was performed on blood. The receptor was derived from a woman aged 30 to 39 with Graves' ophthalmopathy. This sequence joins TRBV12-3 or TRBV12-4 and TRBJ1-1; no clear D. CDR3 coding DNA: TGTGCCAGCAGAAACCGGGCAAACACTGAAGCTTTCTTT. Its translation: CASRNRANTEAFF.